This T cell receptor beta chain was recovered during a study of cytomegalovirus exposure and HLA in healthy donors. Notes on the study in general: HLA allele associations emerged for around 16,000 TCR beta sequences in a later analysis, at 0.05 false discovery rate.

Remarks on this clone: What it recognizes is unknown.

With 60 Vbeta and 13 Jbeta primers, the PCR was carried out. Sequenced by immunoSEQ multiplex PCR; TCRdb stores in-frame clones only, minus some. Of 100,000 or so clones in the sample, 81% were seen once. Germline V gives CDR1 LNHNV, CDR2 YYDKDF (reference sequence). This CDR3 region has 14 residues. Trimming took off 4 bases at V and 0 bases at J, with 9 bases between the two ends. The sample taken for sequencing was PBMCs. This clonotype was obtained from a human donor in good health. The rearrangement uses TRBV15 and TRBJ1-2; D is unresolved. The CDR3 DNA reads TGTGCCACCAGCACTGGAGGGTCTAACTATGGCTACACCTTC. Encoded protein: CATSTGGSNYGYTF.